The 27 T cell receptor beta chains below come from one sample, sequenced in a study of blood T cell repertoires in COVID-19 (TCRdb year 2020). Library method: the immunoSEQ multiplex PCR assay. The immuneACCESS repertoire file appears here via TCRdb, limited to in-frame rearrangements. These files lack a portion of the clones; in checked studies, under half of the deficit traces to unresolved V genes, and the cause of the others is not known. A total of over 55,000 clones appear in this sample, roughly 80% of them only once. The ten largest clones capture around 9.6% of the sample. Input material: peripheral blood. The receptors derive from a man aged 50-59 years with COVID-19, enrolled during active disease.

The chain combines TRBV30 with TRBJ1-2; no clear D. The V gene's germline CDR1 is GTSNPN and CDR2 SVGIG (reference sequence). There are 12 residues in the CDR3. Trimming pared 2 bases from V and 6 bases from J, leaving 10 bases between. CDR3: CAWSWAGDGYTF. CDR3 in DNA: TGTGCCTGGAGTTGGGCAGGTGATGGCTACACCTTC.

The table lists this clone with a count of one. The gene calls are TRBV7-8 and TRBJ1-1; the match to TRBD1 covers 8 bases. The length of the CDR3 is 14 residues. After removal of 5 bases from V and 5 bases from J, the junction contained 7 bases not matched to a gene. The germline gives CDR1 SGHVS, CDR2 FQNEAQ. CDR3 sequence reads: CASSTRRGQTEAFF. CDR3 nucleotides: TGTGCCAGCAGCACCCGCAGGGGGCAGACTGAAGCTTTCTTT.

The V and J genes are TRBV19 and TRBJ2-3, with 10 bases that match TRBD2. CDR1 is LNHDA, CDR2 SQIVND, per germline (reference sequence). The CDR3 has 15 amino acids. Trimming cost V 7 bases and J 1 base; bases outside gene matches: 5. The CDR3 bases are TGTGCCAGTAATCAAGCGGGGGGGGGCACAGATACGCAGTATTTT. It codes for CASNQAGGGTDTQYF.

Note on this clone: The germline gene is not matched at one end of the junction; a read error may be the cause. The chain recombines TRBV7-7 with TRBJ1-5; D call uncertain. Germline V lookup: CDR1 SSHAT, CDR2 FNYEAQ (reference sequence). This CDR3 is built from 13 residues. CDR3 in DNA: TGTGCTAGCAGTTCGGGTGTAAATCAGCCCCAGCATTTT. It specifies CASSSGVNQPQHF.

The chain combines TRBV6-6 with TRBJ2-7, with TRBD1 as a possible D gene (6 bases). Germline CDR1 reads MNHNY; CDR2 reads SVGAGI (reference sequence). The CDR3 loop spans 14 amino acids. V was trimmed by 2 bases and J by 0 bases, leaving 8 bases between them. This CDR3 reads CASSYEDSSYEQYF. In DNA form, the CDR3 reads TGTGCCAGCAGTTACGAGGACAGCTCCTACGAGCAGTACTTC.

CDR3 DNA sequence: TGTGCCAGCAGCCCCCGGACAGACCACTCCTACGAGCAGTACTTC. It is translated as CASSPRTDHSYEQYF. The chain is built from TRBV27 and TRBJ2-7, with D possibly being TRBD1 (6 bases). V was cut by 6 bases and J by 0 bases, with 15 bases left in between. From germline, CDR1 is MNHEY and CDR2 SMNVEV (reference sequence). The CDR3 has 15 residues.

This chain connects TRBV27 to TRBJ2-2; the match to TRBD1 covers 10 bases. Germline assignment: CDR1 MNHEY and CDR2 SMNVEV (reference sequence). Trimming at V came to 7 bases and at J to 3 bases, leaving 11 bases not matched to a gene. The CDR3 totals 17 residues. CDR3 in DNA: TGTGCCAGCACCATACTAACCGGGACAGGGGACACCGGGGAGCTGTTTTTT. Translating it yields CASTILTGTGDTGELFF.

The rearrangement uses TRBV28 and TRBJ2-7, with 7 bases lining up with TRBD2. Germline trimming cut 6 bases from V and 2 bases from J; bases unmatched to any gene: 7. Looked up from germline, CDR1 is MDHEN and CDR2 is SYDVKM. The CDR3 is made up of 14 amino acids. The CDR3 bases are TGTGCCAGCAGAAGAGCGGGATCCACCTACGAGCAGTACTTC. The encoded protein is CASRRAGSTYEQYF.

The rearrangement joins TRBV24-1 to TRBJ2-7; D is possibly TRBD1 (5 bases). Germline CDR1 KGHDR, CDR2 SFDVKD. The CDR3 consists of 14 residues. With 4 bases removed from V and 2 bases from J, the gap between germline ends came to 11 bases. Here the CDR3 DNA reads TGTGCCACCAGTGACTCTGGACAAGCCTACGAGCAGTACTTC. Translation: CATSDSGQAYEQYF.

The rearrangement uses TRBV7-2 and TRBJ2-5, with 8 bases that match TRBD1. The CDR3 consists of 16 residues. The V segment lost 5 bases and the J segment 0 bases; nucleotides outside the gene matches: 8. The V gene's germline CDR1 is SGHTA and CDR2 FQGNSA. The chain's CDR3 is CASSLVGTGNQETQYF. CDR3 nucleotide sequence: TGTGCCAGCAGCCTCGTCGGGACAGGCAACCAAGAGACCCAGTACTTC.

The chain recombines TRBV24-1 with TRBJ2-1, with 7 positions matching TRBD1. This CDR3 is 14 amino acids long. Losses at the gene ends were 4 bases for V and 9 bases for J; bases not matched to a gene: 8. Germline CDR1 is KGHDR and CDR2 is SFDVKD. CDR3 region: CATSEPGQVSEQFF. The DNA of the CDR3 is TGTGCCACCAGTGAGCCCGGACAGGTCAGTGAGCAGTTCTTC.

V usage is TRBV28 and J usage is TRBJ1-2, with a possible D match to TRBD1 (5 bases). This CDR3 is 15 amino acids long. Trimming shortened V by 7 bases and J by 4 bases, and 19 bases separated the two germline ends. Germline V gives CDR1 MDHEN, CDR2 SYDVKM. CDR3: CASTGGGDGAYGYTF. CDR3 DNA sequence: TGTGCCAGCACCGGAGGAGGGGACGGAGCCTATGGCTACACCTTC.

The CDR3 DNA sequence: TGTGCCAGCAGTGATGCTAGCGGGAGTATTGAGACCCAGTACTTC. Protein: CASSDASGSIETQYF. The rearrangement links TRBV2 to TRBJ2-5; 10 bases fit TRBD2. The ends lost 3 bases at V and 5 bases at J; junction bases unmatched: 6. The CDR3 runs 15 residues. The germline gives CDR1 SNHLY, CDR2 FYNNEI.

This clone was recorded many times. The CDR3 DNA is TGTGCCAGCAGCCGAGGACTGAATTCACCCCTCCACTTT. This translates into CASSRGLNSPLHF. V and J are TRBV7-9 and TRBJ1-6; D gene unclear. Germline CDR1 reads SEHNR; CDR2 reads FQNEAQ (reference sequence). This CDR3 has 13 amino acids. The V gene lost 5 bases and the J gene lost 7 bases, with 9 bases spanning the gap.

V gene TRBV14 combines with J gene TRBJ1-6; D ambiguous. Trimming removed 4 bases at V and 6 bases at J, with 16 bases between. The CDR3 totals 16 residues. Germline V gives CDR1 SGHDN, CDR2 FVKESK. The CDR3 coding sequence is TGTGCCAGCAGCCGAAGGGAGGGATTTGGTAATTCACCCCTCCACTTT. It is translated as CASSRREGFGNSPLHF.

The chain uses TRBV19 and TRBJ1-5; 7 positions agree with TRBD1. The germline gives CDR1 LNHDA, CDR2 SQIVND (reference sequence). V shed 3 bases, J shed 4 bases, and the junction held 3 bases outside the gene matches. The CDR3 totals 14 residues. The CDR3 protein is CASSMTGLNQPQHF. In DNA, the CDR3 is TGTGCCAGTAGTATGACAGGGCTAAATCAGCCCCAGCATTTT.

CDR3 residues: CATSRDRAGFDPEQFF. The DNA of the CDR3 is TGTGCCACCAGCAGAGATCGGGCAGGGTTTGATCCTGAGCAGTTCTTC. The chain has TRBV15 and TRBJ2-1, with D maybe TRBD1 (5 bases). This CDR3 contains 16 residues. In germline, CDR1 is LNHNV, CDR2 YYDKDF (reference sequence). The V end lost 0 bases, the J end lost 9 bases, and 18 bases lay between the germline ends.

This sequence joins TRBV29-1 and TRBJ2-3; 14 positions agree with TRBD2. Germline V gene lookup returns CDR1 SQVTM and CDR2 ANQGSEA. The ends lost 4 bases at V and 3 bases at J; junction bases unmatched: 21. The CDR3 runs to 21 residues. In nucleotides, the CDR3 is TGCAGCGTTGGAGGACAGCAAAAGACTAGCGGGAGGGGTAGGACGACAGATACGCAGTATTTT. Translated: CSVGGQQKTSGRGRTTDTQYF.

The count of this clone is one. The chain recombines TRBV7-8 with TRBJ1-2, with 12 nucleotides matching TRBD1. This CDR3 is 15 amino acids long. The V segment lost 3 bases and the J segment 4 bases; nucleotides outside the gene matches: 3. CDR1 and CDR2 from the germline V gene are SGHVS and FQNEAQ. The CDR3 bases are TGTGCCAGCAGCTTGGGACAGGGGGCGTTCTATGGCTACACCTTC. This encodes CASSLGQGAFYGYTF.

The rearrangement joins TRBV14 to TRBJ2-5; D gene uncertain. The germline V gene encodes CDR1 SGHDN and CDR2 FVKESK. The V end was cut by 5 bases, the J end by 8 bases, with 15 bases between. The CDR3 sequence is 13 residues long. The CDR3 coding sequence is TGTGCCAGCAGCGCCACAGCCTCCGGTACCCAGTACTTC. It codes for CASSATASGTQYF.

The rearrangement links TRBV9 to TRBJ2-3; tentatively, D is TRBD2 (6 bases). The CDR3 is 15 amino acids. Germline lookup yields CDR1 SGDLS and CDR2 YYNGEE. V shed 2 bases and J shed 3 bases, with 13 bases lying between them. This chain's CDR3 is CASSVVGDLTDTQYF. The CDR3 DNA sequence: TGTGCCAGCAGCGTCGTTGGGGACTTAACAGATACGCAGTATTTT.

This clone has more than one count but fewer than ten. J is TRBJ2-1 and V is TRBV6-6; possibly TRBD2 for D (5 bases). Trimming removed 6 bases from V and 5 bases from J, with 11 bases in between. From germline, CDR1 is MNHNY and CDR2 SVGAGI (reference sequence). The CDR3 runs to 13 residues. CDR3 sequence: CASREAGDNEQFF. CDR3 coding DNA: TGTGCCAGCAGGGAGGCCGGTGACAATGAGCAGTTCTTC.

This clone was counted a single time. For the CDR3, the DNA is TGTGCCAGCAGCCGGGGGGCCGGGTTCGCTGGGGCCAACGTCCTGACTTTC. It encodes CASSRGAGFAGANVLTF. The chain combines TRBV9 with TRBJ2-6; maybe TRBD2 (7 bases). CDR1 and CDR2 (germline): SGDLS, YYNGEE. V dropped 4 bases and J dropped 2 bases, with 16 bases sitting between them. The CDR3 has 17 residues.

This sequence joins TRBV3-1 (or the pseudogene TRBV3-2) and TRBJ2-1; TRBD2 matches 11 bases. CDR1 LGHDT and CDR2 YNNKEL come from the germline V gene (reference sequence). This CDR3 is built from 16 residues. V shed 4 bases, J shed 8 bases, and the junction held 10 bases outside the gene matches. The CDR3 DNA is TGTGCCAGCAGCCCGCCGGGCGGACTAGCGGGCCATGAGCAGTTCTTC. Amino acid sequence: CASSPPGGLAGHEQFF.

The J gene is TRBJ2-7, the V gene TRBV3-1 (or the pseudogene TRBV3-2); 7 nucleotides match TRBD1. With 2 bases clipped from V and 6 bases from J, the junction kept 10 bases outside the gene matches. Germline V CDR1 and CDR2: LGHDT, YNNKEL (reference sequence). CDR3 length: 15 amino acids. The CDR3 nucleotides read TGTGCCAGCAGCCAAAAGGGGAAGGGGGCCGGCGAGCAGTACTTC. It yields the protein CASSQKGKGAGEQYF.

The chain carries TRBV24-1 and TRBJ2-1, with D possibly matching TRBD2 (8 bases). Between the trimmed V and J ends, which lost 4 bases and 12 bases, there was a span of 21 bases. The germline CDR1 and CDR2 sequences are KGHDR and SFDVKD. The CDR3 totals 15 residues. The CDR3 DNA follows: TGTGCCACCAGTGACTTCCCGGGGGGGACAGACATGCAGTTCTTC. Amino acids: CATSDFPGGTDMQFF.

The J gene is TRBJ1-2, the V gene TRBV5-1, with TRBD1 matching over 12 bases. J was trimmed by 8 bases and V by 2 bases; bases with no gene match: 7. This CDR3 is built from 15 residues. The germline gives CDR1 SGHRS, CDR2 YFSETQ. CDR3 DNA sequence: TGCGCCAGCAGCTTAACGGGACAGGGGGCTGCAGGCTACACCTTC. Translated, it gives CASSLTGQGAAGYTF.